Included here is one T cell receptor (beta chain) sequence, with context. There is no known antigen for this receptor. Nothing much larger sits one base from this clone, and base qualities are not available. The 85 to 95 tumor samples underwent high-throughput TCR profiling with ImmunoSEQ. The study's own analysis went as follows. Richness (unique productive sequences), clonality, evenness and relatedness were included as repertoire diversity metrics, and similarity between samples was assessed with the Bhattacharyya coefficient. In a sensitivity analysis, TCRs with fewer than two reads were excluded, and consistent conclusions were obtained. Entries here come from immuneACCESS through TCRdb and include only in-frame sequences with V and J called. Some clones fail to appear in such tables; in the studies checked, an unresolved V gene covers under half of the shortfall, and the cause of the remainder is unknown. V, J and clone size are those of that table, while D and trimming were read from the DNA. The table for this sample lists about 2,700 clones; about four fifths of them were counted only once. Over 15% of the sample is taken by the ten largest.

Tumor samples were obtained before definitive surgery or chemotherapy. Genomic DNA was extracted by the MD Anderson Biospecimen Extraction Resource, and TCR sequencing was done by the MD Anderson Cancer Genomics Laboratory. Based on the germline V gene (reference sequence), the CDR1 and CDR2 sequences are SEHNR and FQNEAQ. The CDR3, from cysteine to phenylalanine, totals 18 residues. The retained sequence is limited to the CDR3, 54 bases, with the frame set at the first base. Germline trimming amounts to 5 bases on V and 3 bases on J, with 13 as the count of junction bases outside the gene matches. The sample belongs to a study of high-grade serous ovarian cancer treatment subgroups (dated by TCRdb to about 2021). At the level of the whole study: On average, each sample produced some 15,000 sequencing reads and about 7,600 unique TCR beta rearrangements. The study examined TCR beta repertoires in high-grade serous ovarian cancer patients who were grouped under a laparoscopic triage algorithm by complete gross resection or by neoadjuvant chemotherapy response. Of the roughly 30 patients in the cohort, around ten had no residual disease after primary surgery (R0), around ten were excellent NACT responders, and around ten were poor NACT responders. Each patient contributed one primary tumor and two metastatic tumor samples, giving about a hundred samples in total. Overall study results and their limits: TCR clonal relatedness was found to be positively correlated with neoantigen level and, by trend, with copy number variation and mutation load derived from whole-genome sequencing. Bulk tumor TCR sequencing lacked spatial information, limiting insight into HGSC tumor complexity and diversity. TCR repertoire analyses were focused on CDR3, and CDR1 and CDR2 were not analyzed. Repertoire similarity between tumors of the same patient ranged about 0.11 to 0.79, whereas almost no similarity was seen between different patients.

The clonotype comes from a human donor with high-grade serous ovarian cancer. The sequence is built from TRBV7-9 and TRBJ2-7; TRBD2 aligns with 13 central bases. Specimen: tumor tissue. The nucleotide sequence reads TGTGCCAGCAGCCCCTTACTAGCGGGAGGGCCCTTGAGCTACGAGCAGTACTTC. This encodes CASSPLLAGGPLSYEQYF.